This record concerns one T cell receptor beta chain sequence. Its antigen is still unknown. The V gene's germline CDR1 is SGHAT and CDR2 FQNNGV. Trimming took 1 base from V and 7 from J; bases not matched to a gene: 4. The CDR3 loop spans 14 amino acids. These data are taken from a study of OX40 agonist ivuxolimab in advanced cancers. Looking at the study overall: The study enrolled dose-escalation patients with hepatocellular carcinoma, melanoma, renal cell or head and neck cancer. General study results and limits: Low normalized T-cell clonal expansion also characterized some of the nonresponders. Doses of 0.1 to 3.0 mg/kg were accompanied by clonal expansion of CD4+ and CD8+ blood T cells by week 6.

Method: immunoSEQ multiplex PCR; TCRdb's copy keeps in-frame clones and lacks some. The repertoire has some 87,000 clones, 90% to 95% of them found once; the top ten carry around 0.39%. The receptor comes from an adult with an advanced solid tumor such as melanoma, head and neck, liver or kidney cancer. Material: CD4+ or CD8+ T cells sorted from blood, obtained in a trial of the OX40 agonist ivuxolimab. The chain recombines TRBV11-2 with TRBJ2-3; TRBD2 matches at 8 bases. The CDR3 sequence is CASSLAGTRNTQYF. Written as DNA, the CDR3 is TGTGCCAGCAGCTTAGCTGGGACTAGGAATACGCAGTATTTT.